The 24 T cell receptor beta chains presented below share a single source sample, sequenced in a study of shared clonotypes between healthy human individuals. TCRdb's table, derived via immunoSEQ multiplex PCR, lists solely in-frame clones and lacks some. The sample carries approximately 2.5 million clones, approximately 92% recorded once. Sequenced sample: naive CD4+ T cells sorted from blood. Described subset: CD45RA+ positively selected. The source is a man younger than 30 in good health.

This chain uses TRBV20-1 with TRBJ2-3; D gene unclear. V gave up 5 bases and J gave up 10 bases, with 13 bases separating them. Germline-derived CDR1 and CDR2 are DFQATT and SNEGSKA (reference sequence). This CDR3 is 11 amino acids long. The CDR3 sequence is CSAGGVQAQYF. The CDR3 nucleotides read TGCAGTGCTGGCGGAGTCCAAGCGCAGTATTTT.

J is TRBJ2-5 and V is TRBV5-1; no clear D gene. This CDR3 contains 16 residues. Germline CDR1 is SGHRS and CDR2 is YFSETQ. V was shortened by 4 bases and J by 2 bases, with 18 bases between the two germline ends. CDR3: CASSAFDWNIQETQYF. The DNA for the CDR3 is TGCGCCAGCAGCGCCTTCGACTGGAATATACAAGAGACCCAGTACTTC.

The CDR3 spells CASSLVQGSYTF. CDR3 sequence (DNA): TGTGCCAGCAGCTTAGTCCAGGGGAGCTACACCTTC. The rearrangement uses TRBV7-6 and TRBJ1-2, with a possible D match to TRBD1 (6 bases). Germline CDR1 reads SGHVS; CDR2 reads FNYEAQ. The CDR3 has 12 residues. Trimming pared 1 base from V and 9 bases from J, leaving 9 bases between. Looking up the rest from reference TRBV7-6 and TRBJ1-2 gives the full variable domain: GAGVSQSPRYKVTKRGQDVALRCDPISGHVSLYWYRQALGQGPEFLTYFNYEAQQDKSGLPNDRFSAERPEGSISTLTIQRTEQRDSAMYRCASSLVQGSYTFGSGTRLTVV.

The rearrangement uses TRBV7-2 and TRBJ1-5; D possibly corresponds to TRBD1 (5 bases). This CDR3 is built from 13 residues. Trimming cost V 3 bases and J 7 bases, with 10 bases left between them. The germline V gene has CDR1 SGHTA and CDR2 FQGNSA. In DNA, the CDR3 is TGTGCCAGCAGCTTCTCGAGGGACCAGCCCCAGCATTTT. Translating gives CASSFSRDQPQHF.

The chain carries TRBV4-2 and TRBJ1-2, with D perhaps matching TRBD1 (6 bases). Trimming stripped 0 bases from V and 5 bases from J, with 13 bases between. Germline values: CDR1 LGHNA, CDR2 YNFKEQ. This CDR3 spans 15 amino acids. The CDR3 bases are TGTGCCAGCAGCCAAGATCTTATAGGGGGGTATGGCTACACCTTC. It is translated as CASSQDLIGGYGYTF.

The rearrangement uses TRBV4-3 and TRBJ2-3; D gene unclear. CDR1 is LGHNA and CDR2 is YSLEER in the germline V gene. V was trimmed by 1 base and J by 2 bases, leaving 10 bases between them. CDR3 length: 15 residues. The CDR3 DNA is TGCGCCAGCAGCCAAGGGGGTGCGTCCACAGATACGCAGTATTTT. Residues: CASSQGGASTDTQYF.

The chain joins TRBV29-1 to TRBJ1-1; TRBD1 is a possible D gene (6 bases). The CDR3 contains 13 residues. Germline V gene data show CDR1 as SQVTM and CDR2 as ANQGSEA. V shed 7 bases and J shed 0 bases, with 12 bases lying between them. Here the CDR3 DNA reads TGCAGCGCCTACGGGACACTGAACACTGAAGCTTTCTTT. Translation: CSAYGTLNTEAFF.

Notes on this clone: At the DNA level, this CDR3 is encoded by other sequences in the same sample as well. The chain recombines TRBV7-2 with TRBJ2-3; no reliable D call. Germline loops: CDR1 SGHTA, CDR2 FQGNSA. This CDR3 is built from 13 residues. Trimming removed 1 base from V and 3 bases from J, with 5 bases in between. CDR3 coding DNA: TGTGCCAGCAGCTTAGGGGTAACAGATACGCAGTATTTT. It encodes CASSLGVTDTQYF. The full variable domain, completed using reference TRBV7-2 and TRBJ2-3, is GAGVSQSPSNKVTEKGKDVELRCDPISGHTALYWYRQSLGQGLEFLIYFQGNSAPDKSGLPSDRFSAERTGGSVSTLTIQRTQQEDSAVYLCASSLGVTDTQYFGPGTRLTVL.

The gene calls are TRBV30 and TRBJ2-7; either TRBD1 or TRBD2 may fit D (5 bases each). The germline V gene encodes CDR1 GTSNPN and CDR2 SVGIG (reference sequence). V lost 4 bases to trimming and J lost 6 bases, with 16 bases between them. This CDR3 has 13 amino acids. The chain's CDR3 is CAWNDLGAGEQYF. CDR3 in DNA: TGTGCCTGGAATGACCTAGGGGCGGGCGAGCAGTACTTC.

This chain links TRBV7-6 with TRBJ1-2; D possibly corresponds to TRBD1 (5 bases). Germline CDR1 SGHVS, CDR2 FNYEAQ. This CDR3 spans 19 amino acids. V was trimmed by 5 bases and J by 8 bases, leaving 33 bases between them. CDR3 in amino acids: CASSPSGSLLVLQGVGYTF. The CDR3 DNA reads as TGTGCCAGCAGCCCCTCCGGATCATTATTAGTTCTGCAGGGCGTGGGCTACACCTTC.

With respect to this clone: Distinct nucleotide sequences in the sample also encode this CDR3. V and J are TRBV5-1 and TRBJ2-2; TRBD1 agrees at 7 bases. V trimming: 4 bases; J trimming: 0 bases; junction bases outside the gene matches: 3. Germline assignment: CDR1 SGHRS and CDR2 YFSETQ. The CDR3 contains 15 residues. CDR3 DNA sequence: TGCGCCAGCAGCCTGGACAGGACGAACACCGGGGAGCTGTTTTTT. This codes for CASSLDRTNTGELFF.

V usage is TRBV4-3 and J usage is TRBJ1-2; possibly TRBD1 for D (6 bases). V gave up 0 bases and J gave up 4 bases, with 9 bases separating them. The CDR3 totals 14 residues. Germline V gene lookup returns CDR1 LGHNA and CDR2 YSLEER. This CDR3 reads CASSQEWGAYGYTF. The CDR3, as DNA: TGCGCCAGCAGCCAAGAATGGGGGGCCTATGGCTACACCTTC.

The V call is TRBV6-1, the J call TRBJ1-5; no firm D call. V was cut by 3 bases and J by 2 bases, with 14 bases left in between. This CDR3 region has 16 residues. Germline CDR1 reads MNHNS; CDR2 reads SASEGT. This CDR3 reads CASSEAPGWGNQPQHF. Written as DNA, the CDR3 is TGTGCCAGCAGTGAGGCCCCAGGATGGGGCAATCAGCCCCAGCATTTT.

The chain joins TRBV7-8 to TRBJ1-1; D remains ambiguous. CDR1 is SGHVS and CDR2 is FQNEAQ in the germline V gene. The V end lost 5 bases, the J end lost 6 bases, and 16 bases lay between the germline ends. This CDR3 comprises 14 residues. The CDR3 sequence is CASSHAGVSAEAFF. The CDR3 DNA reads as TGTGCCAGCAGCCATGCCGGGGTGTCCGCTGAAGCTTTCTTT. Complete variable domain (other parts from reference TRBV7-8 and TRBJ1-1): GAGVSQSPRYKVAKRGQDVALRCDPISGHVSLFWYQQALGQGPEFLTYFQNEAQLDKSGLPSDRFFAERPEGSVSTLKIQRTQQEDSAVYLCASSHAGVSAEAFFGQGTRLTVV.

The chain couples TRBV18 to TRBJ2-7, with TRBD1 matching over 7 bases. The CDR3 covers 14 residues. The germline V gene has CDR1 KGHSH and CDR2 LQKENI. J lost 3 bases, V lost 3 bases, and 5 bases had no gene match. The CDR3 DNA follows: TGTGCCAGCTCACCTTCGGGACAGCTCTACGAGCAGTACTTC. The encoded protein is CASSPSGQLYEQYF. Filled out from reference TRBV18 and TRBJ2-7, the complete variable domain reads NAGVMQNPRHLVRRRGQEARLRCSPMKGHSHVYWYRQLPEEGLKFMVYLQKENIIDESGMPKERFSAEFPKEGPSILRIQQVVRGDSAAYFCASSPSGQLYEQYFGPGTRLTVT.

This chain's CDR3 is CASSLGGGGKTYEQYF. CDR3 DNA: TGTGCCAGCAGCTTAGGGGGAGGGGGCAAGACCTACGAGCAGTACTTC. The chain links TRBV9 to TRBJ2-7, with D possibly called TRBD1 or TRBD2 (7 bases each). CDR3 size: 16 residues. Trimming removed 4 bases from V and 2 bases from J, with 19 bases in between. In germline, CDR1 is SGDLS, CDR2 YYNGEE.

The rearrangement joins TRBV7-2 to TRBJ2-5; D is possibly TRBD2 (5 bases). Trimming cost V 2 bases and J 7 bases, with 11 bases left between them. Germline V gives CDR1 SGHTA, CDR2 FQGNSA. The CDR3 consists of 13 residues. CDR3 in amino acids: CASSLTRAGTQYF. The DNA for the CDR3 is TGTGCCAGCAGCTTAACGCGGGCGGGGACCCAGTACTTC.

The CDR3 DNA reads as TGTGCCAGCAGGGAGGGAGCGGTCAGAGATACGCAGTATTTT. It is translated as CASREGAVRDTQYF. The chain carries TRBV2 and TRBJ2-3; a weak D match, TRBD2 (6 bases). CDR1 is SNHLY, CDR2 FYNNEI, per germline. This CDR3 is built from 14 residues. V lost 6 bases, J lost 5 bases, and 15 bases lay in between.

This chain links TRBV11-2 with TRBJ2-5, with D possibly matching TRBD2 (6 bases). V was clipped by 5 bases and J by 2 bases, with 18 bases between them. The V gene's germline CDR1 is SGHAT and CDR2 FQNNGV. The CDR3 has 16 residues. This CDR3 is CASSIIWAGWQETQYF. CDR3 DNA: TGTGCCAGCAGCATAATCTGGGCGGGATGGCAAGAGACCCAGTACTTC. Based on the CDR3 plus reference TRBV11-2 and TRBJ2-5, the full variable domain is EAGVAQSPRYKIIEKRQSVAFWCNPISGHATLYWYQQILGQGPKLLIQFQNNGVVDDSQLPKDRFSAERLKGVDSTLKIQPAKLEDSAVYLCASSIIWAGWQETQYFGPGTRLLVL.

J is TRBJ2-5 and V is TRBV11-3; tentatively, D is TRBD2 (5 bases). Germline V lookup: CDR1 SGHNT, CDR2 YENEEA. The CDR3 is made up of 13 amino acids. Trimming removed 1 base at V and 9 bases at J, with 12 bases between. The CDR3 DNA reads as TGTGCCAGCAGCTTAGCCGGGGATGGGGCCCAGTACTTC. Translation: CASSLAGDGAQYF.

The rearrangement uses TRBV5-6 and TRBJ2-1; D is uncertain. Germline CDR1 SGHDT, CDR2 YYEEEE. The CDR3 runs 16 residues. Trimming cost V 2 bases and J 4 bases, with 16 bases left between them. CDR3 sequence reads: CASSLLIEAPYNEQFF. The CDR3 region has the DNA TGTGCCAGCAGCTTACTTATAGAAGCCCCATACAATGAGCAGTTCTTC.

This clone was seen a single time. This chain connects TRBV28 to TRBJ2-7; D ambiguous. V was trimmed by 7 bases and J by 0 bases, leaving 10 bases between them. This CDR3 contains 13 residues. Germline CDR1 MDHEN, CDR2 SYDVKM. The CDR3 bases are TGTGCCAGCAACACGGCAAGCTCCTACGAGCAGTACTTC. Protein: CASNTASSYEQYF.

The chain links TRBV5-1 to TRBJ2-1; TRBD2 agrees at 11 bases. The germline V gene has CDR1 SGHRS and CDR2 YFSETQ. Trimming took 4 bases from V and 4 from J; bases not matched to a gene: 4. This CDR3 contains 15 residues. In nucleotides, the CDR3 is TGCGCCAGCAGCCATGGGACTAGCGGATACAATGAGCAGTTCTTC. It specifies CASSHGTSGYNEQFF.

V gene TRBV10-3 combines with J gene TRBJ2-3, with D hard to call. Germline V CDR1 and CDR2: ENHRY, SYGVKD. There are 11 residues in the CDR3. The V end lost 5 bases, the J end lost 6 bases, and 6 bases lay between the germline ends. The CDR3 loop is CAISWSDTQYF. CDR3 coding DNA: TGTGCCATCAGTTGGTCGGATACGCAGTATTTT.